These 5 T cell receptor beta chains were all obtained from the same sample, sequenced in a study of graft-versus-host responses after intestinal transplantation. Antigens of these TCRs are unknown. Produced via immunoSEQ multiplex PCR; TCRdb's table is partial and in-frame only. Here the sample spans some 130,000 clones, 85% to 95% being singletons. Source: unstimulated CD4+ T cells sorted from spleen or lymph node cells, taken before intestinal transplant. These receptors were taken from a human donor who received an intestinal transplant.

The chain employs TRBV6-5 and TRBJ2-7, with TRBD1 matching over 8 bases. V lost 2 bases and J lost 6; bases outside the gene matches: 6. Germline V gene sequence: CDR1 MNHEY, CDR2 SVGAGI. This CDR3 has 14 amino acids. In DNA, the CDR3 is TGTGCCAGCAGTTACGCGACAGGGGACGGCGAGCAGTACTTC. Translated, it gives CASSYATGDGEQYF.

The chain recombines TRBV27 with TRBJ2-3; D may be TRBD1 or TRBD2 (5 bases each). Germline V gene lookup returns CDR1 MNHEY and CDR2 SMNVEV (reference sequence). The CDR3 consists of 14 residues. The V end was cut by 3 bases, the J end by 13 bases, with 20 bases between. CDR3 in DNA: TGTGCCAGCAGTTTCACACCGGACGGGGCTAGGGAGTATTTT. Protein: CASSFTPDGAREYF.

V usage is TRBV27 and J usage is TRBJ1-2; the D is unclear. The CDR3 contains 14 residues. Trimming left V 3 bases short and J 4 bases short, with 12 bases between. CDR1 and CDR2 from the germline V gene are MNHEY and SMNVEV (reference sequence). This CDR3 is CASSFLGYGYGYTF. In nucleotides, the CDR3 is TGTGCCAGCAGTTTTTTGGGGTACGGCTATGGCTACACCTTC.

The J gene is TRBJ2-3, the V gene TRBV10-3; TRBD2 matches 7 bases. The CDR3 has 13 residues. J lost 2 bases, V lost 6 bases, and 2 bases had no gene match. Germline CDR1 ENHRY, CDR2 SYGVKD. DNA for the CDR3: TGTGCCATCAGGGCGGGAGACACAGATACGCAGTATTTT. This encodes CAIRAGDTDTQYF.

As DNA, the CDR3 is TGTGCCAGCAGCTTTCGTGCTCGCGGGAGGGTGAATGAGCAGTTCTTC. It yields the protein CASSFRARGRVNEQFF. The chain is built from TRBV5-4 and TRBJ2-1; the match to TRBD2 covers 9 bases. The CDR3 consists of 16 residues. Trimming took 2 bases from V and 7 from J; bases not matched to a gene: 10. The germline gives CDR1 SGHNT, CDR2 YYREEE (reference sequence).